This T cell receptor beta chain emerged from a study of blood T cell repertoires in COVID-19. Study-level information: There were acute and convalescent COVID-19 samples, and they came from the United States, Italy and Spain. T cells, B-cell-depleted T cells, or PBMCs provided the cDNA or gDNA that served as material.

Original processing notes: Counts of nucleated cells, estimated from reference gene primer amplification, were obtained. Here immunoSEQ multiplex PCR was the method, and the copy in TCRdb shows in-frame clones only, minus some. The V and J calls and the clone size are those of that table, but D and trimming were determined from the DNA. In the table there are 30,000 to 40,000 clones, 70% to 80% of which are singletons. The CDR3 is 13 amino acids. J gave up 3 bases and V 10 bases, and 8 bases lay outside the gene matches. Germline V gives CDR1 SNHLY, CDR2 FYNNEI. The chain combines TRBV2 with TRBJ2-7, with 8 bases fitting TRBD1. The sequenced sample was peripheral blood. The TCR comes from a human donor in a cohort sampled during active COVID-19. The DNA of the CDR3 is TGTGCCATCGTCAGGGGGCTGGGCTACGAGCAGTACTTC. This translates into CAIVRGLGYEQYF.